This T cell receptor (beta chain) was profiled in a study of response to subunit inactivated influenza vaccine. Study outcomes and limitations: Researchers suggested that each seasonal influenza vaccination recruits few new T cells.

This clonotype came up a few times. Its cognate antigen is unknown. Using its own MiXCR run on the RT-PCR reads, TCRdb lists one record per CDR3 protein. The data hold roughly 570,000 distinct CDR3 sequences, with 11% to 15% observed a single time. The germline gives CDR1 SGHRS, CDR2 YFSETQ. CDR3 length equals 14 residues. Trimming cost V 5 bases and J 2 bases, with 11 bases left between them. This specimen was PBMCs from blood, taken less than 13 days after vaccination. The chain uses TRBV5-1 and TRBJ1-3; a possible D gene is TRBD1 (5 bases). This clonotype originated in a man aged 50 or older who received an inactivated influenza vaccine. The CDR3 coding sequence is TGCGCCAGCAGTCCCGGGACGACTGGAAACACCATATATTTT. Protein sequence: CASSPGTTGNTIYF.